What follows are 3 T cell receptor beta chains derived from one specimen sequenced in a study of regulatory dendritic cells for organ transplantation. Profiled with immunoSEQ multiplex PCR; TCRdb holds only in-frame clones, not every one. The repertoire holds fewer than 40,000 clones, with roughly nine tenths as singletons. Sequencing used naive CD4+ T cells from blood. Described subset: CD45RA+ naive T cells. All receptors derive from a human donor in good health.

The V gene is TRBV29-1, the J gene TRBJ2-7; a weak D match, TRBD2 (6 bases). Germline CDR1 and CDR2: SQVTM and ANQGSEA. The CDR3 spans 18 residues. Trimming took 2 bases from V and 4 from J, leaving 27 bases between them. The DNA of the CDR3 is TGCAGCGTTGAAAGTGCCCCTCAGAGTCTAGCGAACTCTTACGAGCAGTACTTC. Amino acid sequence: CSVESAPQSLANSYEQYF.

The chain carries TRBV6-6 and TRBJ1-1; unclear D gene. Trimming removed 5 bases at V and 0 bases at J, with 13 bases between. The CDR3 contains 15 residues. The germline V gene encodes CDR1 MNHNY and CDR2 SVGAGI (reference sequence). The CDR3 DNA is TGTGCCAGCAGTAGATTTCCGGGGATGAACACTGAAGCTTTCTTT. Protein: CASSRFPGMNTEAFF.

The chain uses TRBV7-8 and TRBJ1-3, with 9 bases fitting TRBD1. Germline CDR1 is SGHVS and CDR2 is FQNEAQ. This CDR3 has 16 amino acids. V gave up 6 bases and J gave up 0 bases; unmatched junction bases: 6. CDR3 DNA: TGTGCCAGCAGTCTCGGGACAGGGCACTCTGGAAACACCATATATTTT. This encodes CASSLGTGHSGNTIYF.